The next 20 T cell receptor beta chains were all read from a single sample in a study of T-cell memory formation after mild COVID-19. MiXCR was run by TCRdb on the 5' RACE reads, yielding one entry per CDR3 protein. The sample consists of 150,000 to 200,000 distinct CDR3 sequences, around a third of them appearing once. The sequencing input was PBMCs or a T cell subset sorted from them (not recorded which). The receptors shown here come from an adult woman who had mild COVID-19 (a few samples of this study predate the infection). Cell type and time point are not known.

This clonotype was seen a handful of times. The chain is built from TRBV5-1 and TRBJ2-3; D unresolved. Germline V gene data show CDR1 as SGHRS and CDR2 as YFSETQ. V lost 0 bases, J lost 3 bases, and 11 bases lay in between. The CDR3 contains 15 residues. The CDR3 here is CASSLVDYRTDTQYF. CDR3 nucleotide sequence: TGCGCCAGCAGCTTGGTCGATTATCGGACAGATACGCAGTATTTT.

This clonotype has just a few counts. The rearrangement links TRBV18 to TRBJ1-1; weak D call: TRBD1 (5 bases). Per the germline V gene, CDR1 is KGHSH and CDR2 is LQKENI. V lost 3 bases and J 0 bases, leaving 11 bases between the germline ends. This CDR3 is 15 amino acids long. In DNA, the CDR3 is TGTGCCAGCTCACCTCCAACAGGAGTGAACACTGAAGCTTTCTTT. It specifies CASSPPTGVNTEAFF.

The V call is TRBV7-9, the J call TRBJ2-1; possibly TRBD2 for D (6 bases). V was pared by 7 bases and J by 5 bases, with 21 bases between. CDR3 size: 16 residues. Germline V gives CDR1 SEHNR, CDR2 FQNEAQ (reference sequence). CDR3 DNA sequence: TGTGCCAGCACCCTTAGTGCGGGACTCATGAACAATGAGCAGTTCTTC. Protein sequence: CASTLSAGLMNNEQFF. Complete variable domain (other parts from reference TRBV7-9 and TRBJ2-1): DTGVSQNPRHKITKRGQNVTFRCDPISEHNRLYWYRQTLGQGPEFLTYFQNEAQLEKSRLLSDRFSAERPKGSFSTLEIQRTEQGDSAMYLCASTLSAGLMNNEQFFGPGTRLTVL.

For this clonotype: One base away lies a much larger clone, so this may be a sequencing read error. This chain uses TRBV14 with TRBJ1-1, with a possible D match to TRBD1 (6 bases). The germline V gene has CDR1 SGHDN and CDR2 FVKESK. This CDR3 region has 13 residues. Trimming removed 4 bases from V and 1 base from J, with 7 bases in between. The CDR3, as DNA: TGTGCCAGCAGCCGAGGGGGGAACACTGAAGCTTTCTTT. It encodes CASSRGGNTEAFF.

The chain links TRBV18 to TRBJ2-5; D remains ambiguous. This CDR3 is 14 amino acids long. The germline V gene encodes CDR1 KGHSH and CDR2 LQKENI. The V end lost 6 bases, the J end lost 9 bases, and 20 bases lay between the germline ends. CDR3 nucleotide sequence: TGTGCCAGCTCCCCGCCGGCCCCAGTGGTGGCCCAGTACTTC. Protein product: CASSPPAPVVAQYF. Full variable domain (missing parts from reference TRBV18 and TRBJ2-5): NAGVMQNPRHLVRRRGQEARLRCSPMKGHSHVYWYRQLPEEGLKFMVYLQKENIIDESGMPKERFSAEFPKEGPSILRIQQVVRGDSAAYFCASSPPAPVVAQYFGPGTRLLVL.

This clonotype appeared a few times. V usage is TRBV3-1 and J usage is TRBJ2-1; TRBD2 matches at 8 bases. Trimming took 4 bases from V and 3 from J; bases not matched to a gene: 8. From germline, CDR1 is LGHDT and CDR2 YNNKEL (reference sequence). This CDR3 comprises 16 residues. In DNA form, the CDR3 reads TGTGCCAGCAGCCCCCCCACTAGCGGAGTCTACAATGAGCAGTTCTTC. It is translated as CASSPPTSGVYNEQFF.

A few counts support this clonotype. The gene calls are TRBV7-7 and TRBJ2-1; D possibly corresponds to TRBD1 (5 bases). V gave up 1 base and J gave up 0 bases, with 7 bases separating them. CDR3 length: 15 amino acids. Germline CDR1 is SSHAT and CDR2 is FNYEAQ (reference sequence). The chain's CDR3 is CASSLDRSSYNEQFF. The CDR3 DNA sequence: TGTGCCAGCAGCTTAGACAGGAGCTCCTACAATGAGCAGTTCTTC.

The J gene is TRBJ2-3, the V gene TRBV16; 9 nucleotides line up with TRBD1. CDR3 length: 16 residues. V trimming: 4 bases; J trimming: 4 bases; junction bases outside the gene matches: 9. CDR1 and CDR2 from the germline V gene are KGHSY and FQNENV. Written as DNA, the CDR3 is TGTGCCAGCAGCCGAGGGACAGGGAATTTCCCAGATACGCAGTATTTT. Amino acids: CASSRGTGNFPDTQYF.

J is TRBJ2-7 and V is TRBV7-6, with 13 nucleotides matching TRBD2. The CDR3 runs to 15 residues. V lost 1 base to trimming and J lost 5 bases; unmatched junction nucleotides: 2. The V gene's germline CDR1 is SGHVS and CDR2 FNYEAQ. In DNA form, the CDR3 reads TGTGCCAGCAGCTTAGGGACTAGCGGGGGACACGAGCAGTACTTC. Protein: CASSLGTSGGHEQYF. Full variable domain (missing parts from reference TRBV7-6 and TRBJ2-7): GAGVSQSPRYKVTKRGQDVALRCDPISGHVSLYWYRQALGQGPEFLTYFNYEAQQDKSGLPNDRFSAERPEGSISTLTIQRTEQRDSAMYRCASSLGTSGGHEQYFGPGTRLTVT.

The V gene is TRBV7-2, the J gene TRBJ2-1, with D perhaps matching TRBD1 (6 bases). CDR3 length: 15 residues. Trimming pared 0 bases from V and 3 bases from J, leaving 9 bases between. The germline CDR1 and CDR2 sequences are SGHTA and FQGNSA. For the CDR3, the DNA is TGTGCCAGCAGCTTAGCACAGGGCTTCTACAATGAGCAGTTCTTC. It codes for CASSLAQGFYNEQFF.

This chain joins TRBV6-1 and TRBJ2-7; a possible D gene is TRBD1 (5 bases). Germline CDR1 MNHNS, CDR2 SASEGT. This CDR3 is 14 amino acids long. V was cut by 4 bases and J by 5 bases, with 15 bases left in between. The chain's CDR3 is CASSVLGALDEQYF. CDR3 DNA sequence: TGTGCCAGCAGTGTCTTAGGGGCGCTCGACGAGCAGTACTTC.

J is TRBJ1-1 and V is TRBV2, with 9 bases fitting TRBD1. V dropped 1 base and J dropped 0; count of bases not matched to a gene: 0. This CDR3 region has 15 residues. Germline V gene sequence: CDR1 SNHLY, CDR2 FYNNEI. The CDR3: CASSEGTGVNTEAFF. The CDR3 DNA reads as TGTGCCAGCAGTGAAGGGACAGGGGTGAACACTGAAGCTTTCTTT.

This clonotype has just a few counts. The chain joins TRBV5-5 to TRBJ2-6; TRBD2 might be the D (5 bases). With 4 bases removed from V and 3 bases from J, the gap between germline ends came to 17 bases. Germline V gene data show CDR1 as SGHKS and CDR2 as YYEKEE (reference sequence). This CDR3 spans 17 amino acids. CDR3 amino acids: CASSPQPAASGANVLTF. For the CDR3, the DNA is TGTGCCAGCAGCCCCCAACCAGCGGCAAGTGGGGCCAACGTCCTGACTTTC.

The rearrangement links TRBV6-5 to TRBJ1-1, with 8 nucleotides matching TRBD1. This CDR3 region has 11 residues. The trim removed 6 bases at V and 10 bases at J, leaving 4 bases unmatched. Germline CDR1 reads MNHEY; CDR2 reads SVGAGI. The CDR3 sequence is CASRRQGRAFF. CDR3 DNA sequence: TGTGCCAGCAGACGACAGGGGAGAGCTTTCTTT.

The J gene is TRBJ2-1, the V gene TRBV24-1, with D perhaps matching TRBD2 (6 bases). CDR1 and CDR2 (germline): KGHDR, SFDVKD. Trimming cost V 9 bases and J 6 bases, with 20 bases left between them. The CDR3 spans 15 residues. In DNA, the CDR3 is TGTGCCACCCGTAGTGAGGGAGGACGCCCCAATGAGCAGTTCTTC. Translated: CATRSEGGRPNEQFF.

This clonotype was observed a few times. V and J are TRBV10-3 and TRBJ2-3; D remains unclear. Germline V CDR1 and CDR2: ENHRY, SYGVKD. The CDR3 sequence is 11 residues long. V was cut by 6 bases and J by 0 bases, with 1 base left in between. The CDR3 loop is CAISSTDTQYF. CDR3 DNA sequence: TGTGCCATCAGCAGCACAGATACGCAGTATTTT.

The chain combines TRBV7-2 with TRBJ2-5; 10 bases align to TRBD2. The length of the CDR3 is 14 residues. The germline gives CDR1 SGHTA, CDR2 FQGNSA. CDR3 nucleotide sequence: TGTGCTAGTGGGGGACTAGCGCCGAAAGAGACCCAGTACTTC. Protein: CASGGLAPKETQYF.

Only a few counts were recorded for this clonotype. The chain links TRBV18 to TRBJ1-4; 8 nucleotides align to TRBD1. J gave up 8 bases and V 3 bases, and 8 bases lay outside the gene matches. Germline-derived CDR1 and CDR2 are KGHSH and LQKENI. The length of the CDR3 is 15 residues. In nucleotides, the CDR3 is TGTGCCAGCTCACCTACCGGGACAGGACGAGAAAAACTGTTTTTT. It yields the protein CASSPTGTGREKLFF.

The chain joins TRBV20-1 to TRBJ2-1; 7 nucleotides match TRBD2. Germline trimming cut 0 bases from V and 7 bases from J; bases unmatched to any gene: 12. Germline assignment: CDR1 DFQATT and CDR2 SNEGSKA (reference sequence). There are 16 residues in the CDR3. The CDR3 sequence: CSARDRAGVRTNEQFF. The CDR3, as DNA: TGCAGTGCTAGAGATCGTGCGGGAGTGCGTACTAATGAGCAGTTCTTC.

This clonotype was seen a handful of times. J is TRBJ2-6 and V is TRBV5-1; 10 bases match TRBD1. CDR1 SGHRS and CDR2 YFSETQ come from the germline V gene. CDR3 length: 19 amino acids. Germline trimming cut 0 bases from V and 0 bases from J; bases unmatched to any gene: 6. The CDR3 loop reads CASSLGTGGSLSGANVLTF. CDR3 nucleotide sequence: TGCGCCAGCAGCTTGGGGACAGGGGGATCCCTCTCTGGGGCCAACGTCCTGACTTTC. The full variable domain, completed using reference TRBV5-1 and TRBJ2-6, is KAGVTQTPRYLIKTRGQQVTLSCSPISGHRSVSWYQQTPGQGLQFLFEYFSETQRNKGNFPGRFSGRQFSNSRSEMNVSTLELGDSALYLCASSLGTGGSLSGANVLTFGAGSRLTVL.